This T cell receptor beta chain originates from a study of T cell changes during pregnancy in multiple sclerosis. Germline V gene lookup returns CDR1 MNHNY and CDR2 SVGAGI (reference sequence). The CDR3 is 16 amino acids. V was shortened by 5 bases and J by 0 bases, with 14 bases between the two germline ends. Sequencing was performed with immunoSEQ multiplex PCR; in TCRdb, only in-frame clones are kept and a portion is missing. The table shows about 20,000 clones, with approximately 90% occurring only once. The source material was CD4+ T cells from peripheral blood mononuclear cells, sampled after pregnancy. The V and J genes are TRBV6-6 and TRBJ1-5, with D possibly matching TRBD1 (5 bases). The TCR sequence derives from a female donor in good health, enrolled as a control in a pregnancy study. The CDR3: CASSPNLGHSNQPQHF. CDR3 DNA sequence: TGTGCCAGCAGTCCTAACCTGGGGCATAGCAATCAGCCCCAGCATTTT.